The following is a T cell receptor (beta chain) sequence with its context. Trimming removed 4 bases at V and 5 bases at J, with 8 bases between. CDR3 length: 12 amino acids. Germline loops: CDR1 SNHLY, CDR2 FYNNEI. Breast cancer patients provided tissue from their axillary draining lymph nodes. The source of the sample is a study of breast tumors, draining lymph nodes, adjacent tissues. Via MiXCR, TCRdb re-called the multiplex PCR reads, giving one row per CDR3 protein. Found here are about 120,000 distinct CDR3 sequences, roughly 21% of them singletons; the top ten hold roughly 3.5%. Sequencing input: axillary lymph node tissue. This clonotype originated in a female donor with breast cancer. Some clones in this sample may be carry-over from other donors' samples. The chain recombines TRBV2 with TRBJ1-1; D unresolved. DNA for the CDR3: TGTGCCAGCAGTGGTAGTTGGACTGAAGCTTTCTTT. It yields the protein CASSGSWTEAFF.